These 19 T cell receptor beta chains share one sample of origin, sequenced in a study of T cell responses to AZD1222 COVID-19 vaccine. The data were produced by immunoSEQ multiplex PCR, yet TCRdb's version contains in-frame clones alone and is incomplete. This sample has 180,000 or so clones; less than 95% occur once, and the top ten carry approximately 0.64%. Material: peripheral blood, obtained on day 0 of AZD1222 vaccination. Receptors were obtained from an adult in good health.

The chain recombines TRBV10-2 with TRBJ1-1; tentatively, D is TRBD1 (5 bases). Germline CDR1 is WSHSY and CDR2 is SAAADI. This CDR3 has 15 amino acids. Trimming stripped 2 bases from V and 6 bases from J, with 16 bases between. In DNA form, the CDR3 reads TGCGCCAGCAGTGAGATCAAGGGGCGTATCGCTGAAGCTTTCTTT. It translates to CASSEIKGRIAEAFF.

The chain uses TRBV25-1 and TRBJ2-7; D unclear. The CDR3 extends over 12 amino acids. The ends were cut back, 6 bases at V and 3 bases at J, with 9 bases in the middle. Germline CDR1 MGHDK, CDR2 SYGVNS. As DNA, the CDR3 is TGTGCCAGCAGCAGAAGCATCTACGAGCAGTACTTC. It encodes CASSRSIYEQYF.

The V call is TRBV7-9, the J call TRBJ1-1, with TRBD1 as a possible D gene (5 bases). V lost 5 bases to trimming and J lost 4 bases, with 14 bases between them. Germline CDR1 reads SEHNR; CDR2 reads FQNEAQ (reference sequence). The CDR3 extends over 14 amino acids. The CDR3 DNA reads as TGTGCCAGCAGCCGCGTAGATGGGGGCACTGAAGCTTTCTTT. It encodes CASSRVDGGTEAFF. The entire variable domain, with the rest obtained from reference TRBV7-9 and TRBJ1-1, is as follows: DTGVSQNPRHKITKRGQNVTFRCDPISEHNRLYWYRQTLGQGPEFLTYFQNEAQLEKSRLLSDRFSAERPKGSFSTLEIQRTEQGDSAMYLCASSRVDGGTEAFFGQGTRLTVV.

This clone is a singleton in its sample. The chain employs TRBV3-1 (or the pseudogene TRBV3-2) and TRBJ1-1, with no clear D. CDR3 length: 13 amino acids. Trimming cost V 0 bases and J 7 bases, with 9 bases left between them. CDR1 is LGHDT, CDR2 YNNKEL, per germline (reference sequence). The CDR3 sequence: CASSQDRGYEAFF. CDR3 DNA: TGTGCCAGCAGCCAAGATCGGGGATATGAAGCTTTCTTT.

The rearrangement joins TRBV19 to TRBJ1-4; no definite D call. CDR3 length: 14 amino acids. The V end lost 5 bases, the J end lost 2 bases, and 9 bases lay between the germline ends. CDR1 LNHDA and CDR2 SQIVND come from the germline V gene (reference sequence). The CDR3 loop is CASSWVSTNEKLFF. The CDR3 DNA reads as TGTGCCAGTAGTTGGGTTTCGACTAATGAAAAACTGTTTTTT.

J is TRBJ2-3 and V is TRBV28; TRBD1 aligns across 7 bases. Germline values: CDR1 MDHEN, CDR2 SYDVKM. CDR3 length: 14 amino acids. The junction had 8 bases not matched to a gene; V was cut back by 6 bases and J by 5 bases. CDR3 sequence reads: CASSRDRVGDTQYF. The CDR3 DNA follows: TGTGCCAGCAGCCGCGACAGGGTGGGAGATACGCAGTATTTT.

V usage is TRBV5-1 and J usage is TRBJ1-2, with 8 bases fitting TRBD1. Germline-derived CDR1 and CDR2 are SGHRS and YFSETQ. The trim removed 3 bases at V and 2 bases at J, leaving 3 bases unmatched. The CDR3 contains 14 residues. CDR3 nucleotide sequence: TGCGCCAGCAGCTCCAGACAGGGGAACTATGGCTACACCTTC. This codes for CASSSRQGNYGYTF.

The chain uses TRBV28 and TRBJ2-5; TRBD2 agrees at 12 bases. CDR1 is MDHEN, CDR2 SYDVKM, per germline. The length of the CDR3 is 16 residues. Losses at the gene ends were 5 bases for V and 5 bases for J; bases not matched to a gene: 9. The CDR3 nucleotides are TGTGCCAGCAGTAGACTCGGACTAGCGGGAAAGGAGACCCAGTACTTC. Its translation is CASSRLGLAGKETQYF. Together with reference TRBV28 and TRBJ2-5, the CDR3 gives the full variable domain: DVKVTQSSRYLVKRTGEKVFLECVQDMDHENMFWYRQDPGLGLRLIYFSYDVKMKEKGDIPEGYSVSREKKERFSLILESASTNQTSMYLCASSRLGLAGKETQYFGPGTRLLVL.

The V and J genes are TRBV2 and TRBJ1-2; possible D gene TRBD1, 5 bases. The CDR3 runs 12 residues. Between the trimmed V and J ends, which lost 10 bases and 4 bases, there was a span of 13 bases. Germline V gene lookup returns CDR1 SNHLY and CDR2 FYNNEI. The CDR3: CAIMTALYGYTF. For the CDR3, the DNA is TGTGCCATCATGACAGCGCTCTATGGCTACACCTTC.

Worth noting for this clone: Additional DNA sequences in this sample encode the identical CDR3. CDR3 in amino acids: CASSQGNSPLHF. CDR3 in DNA: TGTGCCAGTAGCCAAGGGAATTCACCCCTCCACTTT. V gene TRBV19 combines with J gene TRBJ1-6; D ambiguous. With 6 bases removed from V and 7 bases from J, the gap between germline ends came to 7 bases. Germline CDR1 LNHDA, CDR2 SQIVND (reference sequence). There are 12 residues in the CDR3.

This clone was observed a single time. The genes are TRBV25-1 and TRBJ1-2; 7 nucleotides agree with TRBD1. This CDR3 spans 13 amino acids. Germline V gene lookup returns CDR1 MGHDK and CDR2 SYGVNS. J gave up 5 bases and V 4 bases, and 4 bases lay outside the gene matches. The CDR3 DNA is TGTGCCAGCAGTGTTGGGACAGCTTATGGCTACACCTTC. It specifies CASSVGTAYGYTF.

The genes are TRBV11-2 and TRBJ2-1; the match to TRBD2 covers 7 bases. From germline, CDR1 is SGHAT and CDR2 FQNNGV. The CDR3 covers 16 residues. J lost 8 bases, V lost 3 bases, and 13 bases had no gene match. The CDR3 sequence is CASSFAQTSTTDEQFF. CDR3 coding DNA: TGTGCCAGCAGCTTCGCGCAGACTAGCACTACGGATGAGCAGTTCTTC.

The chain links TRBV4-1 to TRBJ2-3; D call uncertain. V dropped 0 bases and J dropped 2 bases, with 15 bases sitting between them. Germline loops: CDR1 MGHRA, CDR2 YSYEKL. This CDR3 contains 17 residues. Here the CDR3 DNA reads TGCGCCAGCAGCCAAGATCGGGTCCCAGCCCTCACAGATACGCAGTATTTT. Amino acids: CASSQDRVPALTDTQYF.

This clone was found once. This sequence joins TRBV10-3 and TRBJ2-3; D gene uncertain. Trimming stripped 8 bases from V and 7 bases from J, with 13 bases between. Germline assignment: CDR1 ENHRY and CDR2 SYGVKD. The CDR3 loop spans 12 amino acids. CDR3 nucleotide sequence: TGTGCCATCGCCGAGCCAGAGCATACGCAGTATTTT. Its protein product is CAIAEPEHTQYF.

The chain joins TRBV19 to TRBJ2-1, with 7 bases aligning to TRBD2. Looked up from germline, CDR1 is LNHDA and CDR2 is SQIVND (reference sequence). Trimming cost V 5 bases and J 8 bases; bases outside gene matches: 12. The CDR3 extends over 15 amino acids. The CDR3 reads CASSSRREVSDEQFF. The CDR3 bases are TGTGCCAGTAGTTCACGCCGGGAGGTCTCGGATGAGCAGTTCTTC. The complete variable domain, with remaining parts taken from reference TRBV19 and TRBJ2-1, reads DGGITQSPKYLFRKEGQNVTLSCEQNLNHDAMYWYRQDPGQGLRLIYYSQIVNDFQKGDIAEGYSVSREKKESFPLTVTSAQKNPTAFYLCASSSRREVSDEQFFGPGTRLTVL.

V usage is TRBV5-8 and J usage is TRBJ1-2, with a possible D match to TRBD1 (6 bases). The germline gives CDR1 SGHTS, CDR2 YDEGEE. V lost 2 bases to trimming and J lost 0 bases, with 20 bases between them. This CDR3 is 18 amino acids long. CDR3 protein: CASSFRQDPLVANYGYTF. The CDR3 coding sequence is TGTGCCAGCAGCTTTAGACAGGATCCCTTGGTTGCTAACTATGGCTACACCTTC.

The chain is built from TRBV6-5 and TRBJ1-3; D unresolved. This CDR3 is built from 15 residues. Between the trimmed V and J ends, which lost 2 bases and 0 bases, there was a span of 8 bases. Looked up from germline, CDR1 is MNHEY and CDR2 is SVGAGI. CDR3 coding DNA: TGTGCCAGCAGTTACGTTCCCATCTCTGGAAACACCATATATTTT. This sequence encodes CASSYVPISGNTIYF.

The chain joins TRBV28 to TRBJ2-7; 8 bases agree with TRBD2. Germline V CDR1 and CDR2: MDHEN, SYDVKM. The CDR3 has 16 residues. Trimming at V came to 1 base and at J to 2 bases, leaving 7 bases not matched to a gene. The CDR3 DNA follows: TGTGCCAGCAGTTTATACGTGGCGGGAGGACCCTACGAGCAGTACTTC. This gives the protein CASSLYVAGGPYEQYF.

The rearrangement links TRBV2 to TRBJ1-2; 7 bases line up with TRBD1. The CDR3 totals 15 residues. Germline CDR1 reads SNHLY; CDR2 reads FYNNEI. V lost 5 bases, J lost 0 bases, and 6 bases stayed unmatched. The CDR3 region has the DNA TGTGCCAGCAGTCCCCGACAGGGTTCTAACTATGGCTACACCTTC. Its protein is CASSPRQGSNYGYTF. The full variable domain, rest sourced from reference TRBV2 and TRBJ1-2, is EPEVTQTPSHQVTQMGQEVILRCVPISNHLYFYWYRQILGQKVEFLVSFYNNEISEKSEIFDDQFSVERPDGSNFTLKIRSTKLEDSAMYFCASSPRQGSNYGYTFGSGTRLTVV.